The sequence of this TCR beta chain was determined in a study of cytomegalovirus exposure and HLA in healthy donors. General study points: An assumption of roughly uniform sequencing depth across donors underlay the presence/absence analyses. Most TCR sequences were rare, but some public TCRs occurred in many donors. What was likely a sequencing artifact was a cluster of highly shared sequence variants.

The CDR3 loop spans 13 amino acids. Deletions cut 0 bases from V and 2 bases from J, with 5 bases between. Germline V lookup: CDR1 LGHNA, CDR2 YNFKEQ. It was with 60 Vbeta and 13 Jbeta primers that the PCR ran. Repertoires were generated with immunoSEQ multiplex PCR, while TCRdb's copy carries only in-frame clones and drops some. The data show 150,000 to 200,000 clones, around four fifths seen once. At sampling all donors were nominally healthy, likely with unrecorded immune exposures. With regard to this clone: The target antigen is unknown.

This receptor was identified in a man aged 30 to 45 in good health and CMV-seronegative. This sequence joins TRBV4-2 and TRBJ2-7; D gene ambiguous. Sequenced input: PBMCs. The CDR3 DNA is TGTGCCAGCAGCCAAGACAGAACCTACGAGCAGTACTTC. It specifies CASSQDRTYEQYF.